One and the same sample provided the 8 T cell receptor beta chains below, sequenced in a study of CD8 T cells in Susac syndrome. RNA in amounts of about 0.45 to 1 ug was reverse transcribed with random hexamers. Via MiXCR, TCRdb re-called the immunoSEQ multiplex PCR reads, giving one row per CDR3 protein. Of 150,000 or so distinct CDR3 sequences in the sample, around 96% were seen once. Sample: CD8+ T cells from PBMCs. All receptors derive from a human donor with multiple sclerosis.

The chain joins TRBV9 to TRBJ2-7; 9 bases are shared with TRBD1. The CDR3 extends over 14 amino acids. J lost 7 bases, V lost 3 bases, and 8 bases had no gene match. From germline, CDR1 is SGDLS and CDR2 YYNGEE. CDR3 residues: CASSAQTGGKEQYF. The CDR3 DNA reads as TGTGCCAGCAGCGCCCAGACAGGGGGGAAGGAGCAGTACTTC.

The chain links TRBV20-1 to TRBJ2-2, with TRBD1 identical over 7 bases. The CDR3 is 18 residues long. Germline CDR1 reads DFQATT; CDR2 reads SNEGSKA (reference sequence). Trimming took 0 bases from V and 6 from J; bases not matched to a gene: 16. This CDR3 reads CSARDRLDWQGVAGELFF. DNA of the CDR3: TGCAGTGCTAGAGACCGATTGGATTGGCAGGGGGTAGCCGGGGAGCTGTTTTTT.

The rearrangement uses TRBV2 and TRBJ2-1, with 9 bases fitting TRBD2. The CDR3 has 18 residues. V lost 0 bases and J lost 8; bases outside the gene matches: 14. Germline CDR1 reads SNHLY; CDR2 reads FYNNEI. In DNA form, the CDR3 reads TGTGCCAGCAGTGAAGCGTGGGGCCAGCGGGGGGCCTCGGATGAGCAGTTCTTC. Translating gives CASSEAWGQRGASDEQFF.

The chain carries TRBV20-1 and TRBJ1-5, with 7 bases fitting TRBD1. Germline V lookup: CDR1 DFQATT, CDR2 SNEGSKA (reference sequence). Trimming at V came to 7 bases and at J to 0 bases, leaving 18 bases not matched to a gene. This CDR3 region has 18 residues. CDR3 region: CSVPLLRQGPYSNQPQHF. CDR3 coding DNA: TGCAGTGTCCCACTCCTCCGACAGGGACCCTATAGCAATCAGCCCCAGCATTTT.

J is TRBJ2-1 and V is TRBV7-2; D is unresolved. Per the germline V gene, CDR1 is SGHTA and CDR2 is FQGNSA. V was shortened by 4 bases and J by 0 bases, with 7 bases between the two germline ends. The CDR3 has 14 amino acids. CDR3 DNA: TGTGCCAGCAGCTCCAGAGGCTCCTACAATGAGCAGTTCTTC. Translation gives CASSSRGSYNEQFF.

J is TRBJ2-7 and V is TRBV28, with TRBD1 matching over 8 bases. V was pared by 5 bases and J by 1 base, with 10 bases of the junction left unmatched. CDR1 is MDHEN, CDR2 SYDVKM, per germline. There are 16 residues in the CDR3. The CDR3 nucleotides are TGTGCCAGCAGTGAATTGGACAGGGCGCTTTCCTACGAGCAGTACTTC. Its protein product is CASSELDRALSYEQYF.

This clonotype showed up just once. The CDR3 DNA reads as TGTGCCAGCAGCCCTTCCAGGACAGGGGGTACCGGGGAGCTGTTTTTT. Encoded protein: CASSPSRTGGTGELFF. The genes are TRBV7-9 and TRBJ2-2, with TRBD1 matching 10 bases. CDR3 length: 16 amino acids. Germline V gives CDR1 SEHNR, CDR2 FQNEAQ (reference sequence). Losses at the gene ends were 5 bases for V and 5 bases for J; bases not matched to a gene: 8.

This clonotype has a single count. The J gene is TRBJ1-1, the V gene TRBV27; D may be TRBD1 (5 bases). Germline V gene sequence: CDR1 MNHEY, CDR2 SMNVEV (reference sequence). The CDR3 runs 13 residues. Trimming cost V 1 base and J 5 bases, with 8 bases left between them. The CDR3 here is CASSLYSGTEAFF. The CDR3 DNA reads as TGTGCCAGCAGTTTATACTCAGGGACTGAAGCTTTCTTT.